These 15 T cell receptor beta chains share one sample of origin, sequenced in a study of vaccination and CD4 T cells after COVID-19. Sequencing of DNA taken from cultured CD4+ T cells relied on the Oncomine TCR Beta short-read assay. TCRdb ran MiXCR on the PCR reads and lists one entry per CDR3 protein. The table records more than 11,000 distinct CDR3 sequences, roughly 27% of them present only once. What these receptors recognize is not known. Treatment noted: approximately 10-day PBMC culture with coronavirus spike peptide pools or control peptides (ViraFEST assay). This sample comprised CD4+ T cells from blood, cultured in vitro, obtained before SARS-CoV-2 vaccination. The receptors stem from a human donor who received a COVID-19 vaccine.

The chain joins TRBV7-9 to TRBJ1-5; a possible D gene is TRBD1 (6 bases). CDR3 size: 14 residues. V was trimmed by 0 bases and J by 6 bases, leaving 9 bases between them. Looked up from germline, CDR1 is SEHNR and CDR2 is FQNEAQ (reference sequence). The CDR3 nucleotides are TGTGCCAGCAGCTTAGCGGGGGCGGGTCAGCCCCAGCATTTT. This gives the protein CASSLAGAGQPQHF.

The chain is built from TRBV2 and TRBJ1-1; D remains unclear. V was pared by 3 bases and J by 4 bases, with 15 bases between. CDR1 and CDR2 (germline): SNHLY, FYNNEI. This CDR3 is built from 15 residues. The CDR3, as DNA: TGTGCCAGCAGTGAGATTCGGGGTTTGAGCACTGAAGCTTTCTTT. Protein: CASSEIRGLSTEAFF.

Only a few counts were recorded for this clonotype. V and J are TRBV12-3 or TRBV12-4 and TRBJ2-2, with D tentatively TRBD1 or TRBD2 (6 bases each). The CDR3 has 15 residues. The V end lost 3 bases, the J end lost 7 bases, and 15 bases lay between the germline ends. The chain's CDR3 is CASSFAGGGGGELFF. CDR3 bases: TGTGCCAGCAGTTTTGCAGGAGGGGGTGGCGGGGAGCTGTTTTTT.

A few counts support this clonotype. The rearrangement links TRBV2 to TRBJ1-6, with D unresolved. CDR1 and CDR2 (germline): SNHLY, FYNNEI. The V and J ends lost 6 bases and 5 bases respectively, with 8 bases between them. This CDR3 has 13 amino acids. The CDR3 region has the DNA TGTGCCAGCAGAGACGTAAATAATTCACCCCTCCACTTT. Residues: CASRDVNNSPLHF.

Only a few counts were recorded for this clonotype. The V call is TRBV7-6, the J call TRBJ2-2, with 12 bases lining up with TRBD2. V lost 3 bases, J lost 5 bases, and 4 bases stayed unmatched. Germline lookup yields CDR1 SGHVS and CDR2 FNYEAQ. There are 16 residues in the CDR3. CDR3: CASSFRTSGETGELFF. CDR3 nucleotide sequence: TGTGCCAGCAGCTTCCGGACTAGCGGGGAGACCGGGGAGCTGTTTTTT.

The J gene is TRBJ2-3, the V gene TRBV10-1; the D is unclear. This CDR3 has 13 residues. V shed 0 bases and J shed 2 bases, with 3 bases lying between them. The germline V gene encodes CDR1 WNHNN and CDR2 SYGVQD (reference sequence). The CDR3 nucleotides read TGCGCCAGCAGTGAGTCGGACACAGATACGCAGTATTTT. Protein: CASSESDTDTQYF.

This clonotype has just a few counts. The genes are TRBV24-1 and TRBJ2-7, with no clear D. The germline V gene has CDR1 KGHDR and CDR2 SFDVKD. CDR3 size: 16 residues. Trimming pared 6 bases from V and 2 bases from J, leaving 19 bases between. The CDR3 region is CATSNLVTDGTYEQYF. CDR3 DNA sequence: TGTGCCACCAGTAACCTTGTCACGGACGGCACCTACGAGCAGTACTTC.

The chain couples TRBV10-3 to TRBJ2-5, with 8 bases that match TRBD2. After removal of 6 bases from V and 5 bases from J, the junction contained 5 bases not matched to a gene. The V gene's germline CDR1 is ENHRY and CDR2 SYGVKD. CDR3 size: 13 residues. CDR3 coding DNA: TGTGCCATCAGCGGGGGGGCGGGCGAGACCCAGTACTTC. This codes for CAISGGAGETQYF.

The chain uses TRBV2 and TRBJ1-3; D not certain. The CDR3 length is 12 residues. Germline assignment: CDR1 SNHLY and CDR2 FYNNEI. Trimming removed 7 bases from V and 1 base from J, with 5 bases in between. The CDR3 DNA reads as TGTGCCAGCAAAGGGTCTGGAAACACCATATATTTT. Protein product: CASKGSGNTIYF.

This clonotype was counted between two and nine times. This sequence joins TRBV6-1 and TRBJ2-2; D call uncertain. This CDR3 has 15 amino acids. Germline assignment: CDR1 MNHNS and CDR2 SASEGT. V was pared by 4 bases and J by 0 bases, with 9 bases between. CDR3 region: CASSVGGSNTGELFF. The CDR3 DNA reads as TGTGCCAGCAGTGTAGGCGGTTCGAACACCGGGGAGCTGTTTTTT.

DNA for the CDR3: TGCGCCAGCAGCCAATCAGGGGGCACTGAAGCTTTCTTT. It codes for CASSQSGGTEAFF. The V call is TRBV4-1, the J call TRBJ1-1; TRBD1 matches at 7 bases. This CDR3 contains 13 residues. The ends lost 2 bases at V and 4 bases at J; junction bases unmatched: 1. Germline V gene data show CDR1 as MGHRA and CDR2 as YSYEKL.

This clonotype has just a few counts. V and J are TRBV2 and TRBJ1-2; 9 bases match TRBD1. Per germline, CDR1 SNHLY and CDR2 FYNNEI. V dropped 6 bases and J dropped 5; count of bases not matched to a gene: 7. The CDR3 sequence is 14 residues long. The CDR3 protein is CASSVGQGGYGYTF. Here the CDR3 DNA reads TGTGCCAGCAGCGTGGGACAGGGTGGGTATGGCTACACCTTC.

This clonotype was counted between two and nine times. This chain uses TRBV19 with TRBJ2-3, with no clear D. Trimming removed 6 bases from V and 3 bases from J, with 10 bases in between. This CDR3 comprises 13 residues. Germline V CDR1 and CDR2: LNHDA, SQIVND (reference sequence). CDR3 region: CASREVRTDTQYF. The DNA for the CDR3 is TGTGCCAGTAGAGAAGTTAGGACAGATACGCAGTATTTT.

V and J are TRBV7-9 and TRBJ2-5; the match to TRBD2 covers 10 bases. Germline trimming cut 7 bases from V and 1 base from J; bases unmatched to any gene: 9. The CDR3 runs 16 residues. Germline-derived CDR1 and CDR2 are SEHNR and FQNEAQ (reference sequence). As DNA, the CDR3 is TGTGCCAGCATTGACCCAGCGGGGGGGGGCCAAGAGACCCAGTACTTC. It specifies CASIDPAGGGQETQYF.

This clonotype was observed a handful of times. This chain joins TRBV7-2 and TRBJ2-5; D unresolved. Trimming removed 3 bases at V and 0 bases at J, with 11 bases between. This CDR3 has 15 amino acids. Germline CDR1 and CDR2: SGHTA and FQGNSA. The CDR3 DNA sequence: TGTGCCAGCAGCTTTCAGTACTACGACCAAGAGACCCAGTACTTC. It yields the protein CASSFQYYDQETQYF.